The clone carrying this T cell receptor (beta chain) was detected only a few times. These data belong to a study of response to subunit inactivated influenza vaccine. TCRdb reprocessed the RT-PCR reads via MiXCR and lists one record per CDR3 protein. This sample yields about 540,000 distinct CDR3 sequences, of which approximately 22% are seen a single time; 2.5% to 3.5% belongs to the top ten. Trimming left V 1 base short and J 4 bases short, with 10 bases between. CDR3 length: 13 amino acids. The germline gives CDR1 DFQATT, CDR2 SNEGSKA (reference sequence). This sample also appeared in a second study, on T cells expressing NK-cell markers. That investigation notes: TCR beta cDNA was made by 5'RACE template switching with UMIs. Sorted CD3+CD56-NKG2C+, CD3+CD56+NKG2C- and CD3+CD56+NKG2C+ T cells were the source of the TCR beta repertoires. Just one sequenced donor of eight was HCMV-seronegative, while seven were seropositive.

The receptor's source is a man in his forties or fifties who received an inactivated influenza vaccine. V and J are TRBV20-1 and TRBJ2-5; unclear D gene. This material consisted of CD4+ T cells sorted from PBMCs, taken approximately 13 days after vaccination. CDR3 DNA sequence: TGCAGTGCTAGAGGGGCCTCGGTAGAGACCCAGTACTTC. This translates into CSARGASVETQYF.